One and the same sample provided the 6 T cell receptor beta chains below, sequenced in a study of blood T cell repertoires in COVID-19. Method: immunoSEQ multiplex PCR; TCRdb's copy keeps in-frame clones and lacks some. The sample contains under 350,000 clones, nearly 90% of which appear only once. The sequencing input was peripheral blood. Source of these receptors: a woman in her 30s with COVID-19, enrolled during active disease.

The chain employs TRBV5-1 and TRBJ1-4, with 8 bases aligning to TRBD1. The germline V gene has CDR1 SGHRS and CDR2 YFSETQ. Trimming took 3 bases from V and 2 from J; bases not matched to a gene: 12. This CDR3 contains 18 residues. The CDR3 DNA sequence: TGCGCCAGCAGCTCCGACCGTAATACAGGGGGGACTAATGAAAAACTGTTTTTT. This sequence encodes CASSSDRNTGGTNEKLFF.

Here the CDR3 reads CASSSYTMNTGELFF. CDR3 coding DNA: TGTGCCAGCAGCTCCTATACTATGAACACCGGGGAGCTGTTTTTT. The chain carries TRBV13 and TRBJ2-2, with no clear D. The CDR3 consists of 15 residues. Per germline, CDR1 PRHDT and CDR2 FYEKMQ (reference sequence). The ends were cut back, 4 bases at V and 1 base at J, with 10 bases in the middle.

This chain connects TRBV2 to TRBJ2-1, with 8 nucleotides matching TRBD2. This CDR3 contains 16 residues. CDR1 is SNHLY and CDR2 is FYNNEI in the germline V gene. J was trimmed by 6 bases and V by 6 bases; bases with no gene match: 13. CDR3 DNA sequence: TGTGCCAGCAGCCGCAGCGGGGGTGGAGGGGTCAATGAGCAGTTCTTC. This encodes CASSRSGGGGVNEQFF. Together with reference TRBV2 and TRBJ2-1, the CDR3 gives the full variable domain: EPEVTQTPSHQVTQMGQEVILRCVPISNHLYFYWYRQILGQKVEFLVSFYNNEISEKSEIFDDQFSVERPDGSNFTLKIRSTKLEDSAMYFCASSRSGGGGVNEQFFGPGTRLTVL.

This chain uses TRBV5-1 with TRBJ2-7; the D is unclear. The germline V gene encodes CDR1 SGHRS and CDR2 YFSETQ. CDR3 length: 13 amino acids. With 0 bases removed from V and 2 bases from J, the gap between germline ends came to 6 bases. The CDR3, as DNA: TGCGCCAGCAGCTTGGACGGAGCCTACGAGCAGTACTTC. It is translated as CASSLDGAYEQYF.

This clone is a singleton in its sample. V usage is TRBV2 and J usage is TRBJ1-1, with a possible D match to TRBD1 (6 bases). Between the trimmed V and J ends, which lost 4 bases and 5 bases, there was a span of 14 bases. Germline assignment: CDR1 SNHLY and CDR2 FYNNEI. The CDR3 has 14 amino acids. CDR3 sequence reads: CASSVETGLTEAFF. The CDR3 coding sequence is TGTGCCAGCAGTGTGGAGACAGGTCTTACTGAAGCTTTCTTT.

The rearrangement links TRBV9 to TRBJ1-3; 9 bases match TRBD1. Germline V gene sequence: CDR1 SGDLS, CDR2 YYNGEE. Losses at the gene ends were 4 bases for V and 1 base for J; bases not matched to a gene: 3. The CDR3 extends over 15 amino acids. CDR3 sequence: CASSSGTGSGNTIYF. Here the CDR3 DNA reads TGTGCCAGCAGCTCCGGGACAGGGTCTGGAAACACCATATATTTT.